These 20 T cell receptor beta chains were sequenced from one sample in a study of blood T cell repertoires in COVID-19. Profiling relied on immunoSEQ multiplex PCR, and the TCRdb table lists in-frame clones only, not all of them. In the table there are 120,000 or so clones, roughly 80% of which are singletons. Source material: peripheral blood. Receptors originate from a human donor in a cohort sampled during active COVID-19.

The rearrangement joins TRBV5-6 to TRBJ2-7, with 10 bases identical to TRBD2. The junction had 7 bases not matched to a gene; V was cut back by 1 base and J by 3 bases. CDR3 length equals 16 residues. Germline values: CDR1 SGHDT, CDR2 YYEEEE. The chain's CDR3 is CASSLSLAGEIYEQYF. The CDR3 DNA reads as TGTGCCAGCAGCTTGAGCCTAGCGGGGGAAATCTACGAGCAGTACTTC.

This clone was observed a handful of times. The chain combines TRBV2 with TRBJ2-5, with a possible D match to TRBD2 (7 bases). CDR1 and CDR2 (germline): SNHLY, FYNNEI. V lost 3 bases, J lost 4 bases, and 9 bases lay in between. The length of the CDR3 is 13 residues. The CDR3 spells CASSEGGPETQYF. The CDR3 region has the DNA TGTGCCAGCAGTGAGGGGGGGCCAGAGACCCAGTACTTC.

The sample holds one count of this clone. The chain employs TRBV4-2 and TRBJ2-3; 9 nucleotides line up with TRBD2. V gave up 4 bases and J gave up 3 bases; unmatched junction bases: 11. This CDR3 has 17 residues. Germline lookup yields CDR1 LGHNA and CDR2 YNFKEQ. CDR3 region: CASSLQGQRGETDTQYF. CDR3 coding DNA: TGTGCCAGCAGCCTGCAGGGTCAGCGGGGGGAAACAGATACGCAGTATTTT.

The rearrangement uses TRBV3-1 (or the pseudogene TRBV3-2) and TRBJ2-5, with TRBD2 matching 11 bases. The germline CDR1 and CDR2 sequences are LGHDT and YNNKEL (reference sequence). V dropped 6 bases and J dropped 2; count of bases not matched to a gene: 8. The CDR3 extends over 16 amino acids. CDR3: CASSSSSGGKQETQYF. The CDR3 DNA reads as TGTGCCAGCAGTTCGTCTAGCGGGGGGAAACAAGAGACCCAGTACTTC.

V usage is TRBV19 and J usage is TRBJ2-7, with D possibly being TRBD1 (6 bases). V was shortened by 2 bases and J by 3 bases, with 8 bases between the two germline ends. The length of the CDR3 is 13 residues. Germline V lookup: CDR1 LNHDA, CDR2 SQIVND (reference sequence). The CDR3 spells CASSILTGYEQYF. As DNA, the CDR3 is TGTGCCAGTAGTATACTGACAGGCTACGAGCAGTACTTC.

The chain combines TRBV11-2 with TRBJ2-7, with D unresolved. The V gene lost 4 bases and the J gene lost 6 bases, with 13 bases spanning the gap. This CDR3 region has 13 residues. The V gene's germline CDR1 is SGHAT and CDR2 FQNNGV. The CDR3 sequence: CASSYGEPTEQYF. CDR3 nucleotides: TGTGCCAGCAGCTATGGAGAGCCTACCGAGCAGTACTTC. Complete variable domain (other parts from reference TRBV11-2 and TRBJ2-7): EAGVAQSPRYKIIEKRQSVAFWCNPISGHATLYWYQQILGQGPKLLIQFQNNGVVDDSQLPKDRFSAERLKGVDSTLKIQPAKLEDSAVYLCASSYGEPTEQYFGPGTRLTVT.

CDR3 loop: CASSLSQGAGHEQYF. For the CDR3, the DNA is TGTGCCAGCAGCTTAAGCCAGGGGGCGGGCCACGAGCAGTACTTC. The chain is built from TRBV7-6 and TRBJ2-7, with 8 bases fitting TRBD1. Per the germline V gene, CDR1 is SGHVS and CDR2 is FNYEAQ. This CDR3 has 15 amino acids. V gave up 2 bases and J gave up 5 bases; unmatched junction bases: 8. The full variable domain, rest sourced from reference TRBV7-6 and TRBJ2-7, is GAGVSQSPRYKVTKRGQDVALRCDPISGHVSLYWYRQALGQGPEFLTYFNYEAQQDKSGLPNDRFSAERPEGSISTLTIQRTEQRDSAMYRCASSLSQGAGHEQYFGPGTRLTVT.

This rearrangement joins TRBV7-6 to TRBJ1-6, with D possibly matching TRBD1 (6 bases). The CDR3 is made up of 15 amino acids. The germline V and J ends were trimmed by 2 bases and 1 base, with 6 bases remaining between them. Germline V gene sequence: CDR1 SGHVS, CDR2 FNYEAQ. The CDR3 DNA reads as TGTGCCAGCAGCTTAAGGGGGTCCTATAATTCACCCCTCCACTTT. Residues: CASSLRGSYNSPLHF.

The chain uses TRBV5-1 and TRBJ1-3; possibly TRBD1 for D (5 bases). There are 15 residues in the CDR3. The V gene lost 6 bases and the J gene lost 2 bases, with 15 bases spanning the gap. Germline values: CDR1 SGHRS, CDR2 YFSETQ. The CDR3, as DNA: TGCGCCAGCAAAGAGACAGTTGGAACTGGAAACACCATATATTTT. Translating it yields CASKETVGTGNTIYF. Combining the CDR3 with reference TRBV5-1 and TRBJ1-3 gives the whole variable domain KAGVTQTPRYLIKTRGQQVTLSCSPISGHRSVSWYQQTPGQGLQFLFEYFSETQRNKGNFPGRFSGRQFSNSRSEMNVSTLELGDSALYLCASKETVGTGNTIYFGEGSWLTVV.

The chain recombines TRBV7-9 with TRBJ2-2, with 9 bases fitting TRBD2. The CDR3 covers 17 residues. The junction had 5 bases not matched to a gene; V was cut back by 2 bases and J by 1 base. Germline CDR1 is SEHNR and CDR2 is FQNEAQ (reference sequence). CDR3 loop: CASSLIAGALNTGELFF. The CDR3 nucleotides are TGTGCCAGCAGCTTAATAGCGGGGGCCTTGAACACCGGGGAGCTGTTTTTT.

This chain uses TRBV9 with TRBJ2-7; 13 nucleotides match TRBD2. V lost 4 bases, J lost 0 bases, and 10 bases stayed unmatched. The germline gives CDR1 SGDLS, CDR2 YYNGEE. This CDR3 contains 18 residues. CDR3 region: CASSPRTSGGSYSYEQYF. The CDR3 region has the DNA TGTGCCAGCAGCCCCCGGACTAGCGGGGGATCGTACTCCTACGAGCAGTACTTC.

J is TRBJ2-7 and V is TRBV5-4; TRBD2 aligns across 9 bases. Per the germline V gene, CDR1 is SGHNT and CDR2 is YYREEE (reference sequence). The CDR3 consists of 16 residues. The ends lost 1 base at V and 7 bases at J; junction bases unmatched: 12. As DNA, the CDR3 is TGTGCCAGCAGCTTGAAGGGTAGGCTAGCGGGAAGTGAGCAGTACTTC. It translates to CASSLKGRLAGSEQYF.

V gene TRBV5-6 combines with J gene TRBJ2-7; a weak D match, TRBD1 (6 bases). This CDR3 has 13 residues. Germline V CDR1 and CDR2: SGHDT, YYEEEE. Trimming cost V 2 bases and J 5 bases, with 11 bases left between them. The CDR3 region has the DNA TGTGCCAGCAGCTTAAGGGGGACCGACGAGCAGTACTTC. Translation: CASSLRGTDEQYF.

The chain is built from TRBV18 and TRBJ2-7; 12 bases line up with TRBD2. The trim removed 1 base at V and 6 bases at J, leaving 7 bases unmatched. The length of the CDR3 is 16 residues. Germline-derived CDR1 and CDR2 are KGHSH and LQKENI. The CDR3 sequence is CASSPLGLAGPLEQYF. The CDR3 coding sequence is TGTGCCAGCTCACCACTCGGACTAGCGGGGCCCCTCGAGCAGTACTTC.

V and J are TRBV5-6 and TRBJ1-1; no firm D call. V lost 0 bases to trimming and J lost 0 bases, with 12 bases between them. CDR1 is SGHDT, CDR2 YYEEEE, per germline. The CDR3 runs 16 residues. The CDR3 DNA reads as TGTGCCAGCAGCTTGGACCACAAGTCCCTGAACACTGAAGCTTTCTTT. It is translated as CASSLDHKSLNTEAFF.

The rearrangement joins TRBV24-1 to TRBJ1-2; D is uncertain. The V end lost 0 bases, the J end lost 2 bases, and 6 bases lay between the germline ends. Germline V CDR1 and CDR2: KGHDR, SFDVKD. The CDR3 length is 14 residues. CDR3 in DNA: TGTGCCACCAGTGATTTGGAGAAAAACTATGGCTACACCTTC. Its translation: CATSDLEKNYGYTF.

The V and J genes are TRBV3-1 (or the pseudogene TRBV3-2) and TRBJ1-2; D is perhaps TRBD1 (6 bases). CDR1 and CDR2 from the germline V gene are LGHDT and YNNKEL (reference sequence). With 0 bases removed from V and 4 bases from J, the gap between germline ends came to 9 bases. This CDR3 comprises 14 residues. The CDR3 coding sequence is TGTGCCAGCAGCCAAGATCCCAGGGGCTATGGCTACACCTTC. Its protein is CASSQDPRGYGYTF.

The chain recombines TRBV4-2 with TRBJ2-7, with D possibly matching TRBD2 (6 bases). Germline CDR1 and CDR2: LGHNA and YNFKEQ. This CDR3 spans 14 amino acids. The V end was cut by 5 bases, the J end by 2 bases, with 13 bases between. The CDR3 loop is CASSLYSGAYEQYF. The CDR3, as DNA: TGTGCCAGCAGCTTGTATTCGGGGGCCTACGAGCAGTACTTC.

The V gene is TRBV27, the J gene TRBJ2-7; 10 positions agree with TRBD2. Germline V gene lookup returns CDR1 MNHEY and CDR2 SMNVEV (reference sequence). This CDR3 has 15 amino acids. J gave up 4 bases and V 7 bases, and 10 bases lay outside the gene matches. The CDR3 DNA reads TGTGCCAGCAACCCACCGGGACTAGCGCCGTACGAGCAGTACTTC. Encoded protein: CASNPPGLAPYEQYF.

The genes are TRBV6-2 or TRBV6-3 and TRBJ2-7; 8 positions match TRBD1. Germline trimming cut 7 bases from V and 5 bases from J; bases unmatched to any gene: 4. CDR3 length: 12 residues. CDR1 and CDR2 (germline): MNHEY, SVGEGT. The CDR3 loop reads CASTPGGHEQYF. The CDR3 nucleotides are TGTGCCAGCACCCCAGGGGGCCACGAGCAGTACTTC.